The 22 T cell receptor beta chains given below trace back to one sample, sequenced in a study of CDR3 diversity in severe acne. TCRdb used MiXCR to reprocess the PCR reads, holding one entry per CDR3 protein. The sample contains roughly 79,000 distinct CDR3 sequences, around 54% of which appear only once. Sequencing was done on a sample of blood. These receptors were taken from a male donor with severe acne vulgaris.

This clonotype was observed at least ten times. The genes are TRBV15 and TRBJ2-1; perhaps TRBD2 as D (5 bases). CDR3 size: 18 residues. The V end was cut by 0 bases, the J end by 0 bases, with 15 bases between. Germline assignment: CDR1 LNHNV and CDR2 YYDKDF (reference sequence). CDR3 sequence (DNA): TGTGCCACCAGCAGAGATACGGGATCCCTTAACTCCTACAATGAGCAGTTCTTC. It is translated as CATSRDTGSLNSYNEQFF.

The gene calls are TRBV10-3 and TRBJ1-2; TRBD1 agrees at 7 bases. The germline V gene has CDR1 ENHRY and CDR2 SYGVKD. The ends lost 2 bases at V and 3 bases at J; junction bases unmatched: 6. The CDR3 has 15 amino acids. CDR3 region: CAISEPGQVDYGYTF. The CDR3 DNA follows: TGTGCCATCAGTGAGCCTGGACAGGTCGACTATGGCTACACCTTC.

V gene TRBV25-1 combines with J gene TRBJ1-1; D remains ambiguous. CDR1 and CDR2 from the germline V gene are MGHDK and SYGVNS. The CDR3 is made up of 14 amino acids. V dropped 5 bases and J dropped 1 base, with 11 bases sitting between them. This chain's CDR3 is CASSLLGRNTEAFF. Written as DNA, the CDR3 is TGTGCCAGCAGTTTACTGGGTCGGAACACTGAAGCTTTCTTT.

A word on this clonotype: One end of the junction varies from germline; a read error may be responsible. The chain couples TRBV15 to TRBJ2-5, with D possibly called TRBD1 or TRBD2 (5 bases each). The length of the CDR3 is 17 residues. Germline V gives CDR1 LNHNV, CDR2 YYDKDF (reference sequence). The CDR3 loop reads CASSDSPRDVRRETQYF. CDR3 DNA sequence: TGCGCCAGCAGTGACAGCCCTCGGGATGTTAGGCGAGAGACCCAGTACTTC.

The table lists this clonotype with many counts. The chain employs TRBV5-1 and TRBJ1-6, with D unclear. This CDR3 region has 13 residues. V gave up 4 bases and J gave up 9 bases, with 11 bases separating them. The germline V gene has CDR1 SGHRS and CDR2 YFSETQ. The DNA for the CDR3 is TGCGCCAGCAGCCGAGGGAGCGCTTCACCCCTCCACTTT. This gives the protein CASSRGSASPLHF.

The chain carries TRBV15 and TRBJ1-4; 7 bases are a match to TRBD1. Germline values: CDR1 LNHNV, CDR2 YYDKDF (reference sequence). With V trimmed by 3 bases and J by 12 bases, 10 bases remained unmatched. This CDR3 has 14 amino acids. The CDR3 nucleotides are TGTGCCACCAGCAGGTTAGGGGGCGGTCCAGAACTGTTTTTT. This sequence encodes CATSRLGGGPELFF.

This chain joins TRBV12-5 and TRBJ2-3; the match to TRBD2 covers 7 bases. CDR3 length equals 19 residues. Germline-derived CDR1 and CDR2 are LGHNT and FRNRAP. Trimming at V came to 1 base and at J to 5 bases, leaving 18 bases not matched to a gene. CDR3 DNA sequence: TGTGCTAGTGGTTTGGCCCATTTTCCCCAGGGCCGGGAGGTAGATACGCAGTATTTT. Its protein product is CASGLAHFPQGREVDTQYF. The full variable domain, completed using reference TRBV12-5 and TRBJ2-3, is DARVTQTPRHKVTEMGQEVTMRCQPILGHNTVFWYRQTMMQGLELLAYFRNRAPLDDSGMPKDRFSAEMPDATLATLKIQPSEPRDSAVYFCASGLAHFPQGREVDTQYFGPGTRLTVL.

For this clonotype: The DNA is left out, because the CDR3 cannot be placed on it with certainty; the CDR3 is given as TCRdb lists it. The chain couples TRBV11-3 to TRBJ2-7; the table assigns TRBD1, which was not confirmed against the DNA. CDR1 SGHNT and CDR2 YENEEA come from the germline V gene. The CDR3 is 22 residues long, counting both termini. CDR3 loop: CASSLDSYSEAFFGQGSYEQYF.

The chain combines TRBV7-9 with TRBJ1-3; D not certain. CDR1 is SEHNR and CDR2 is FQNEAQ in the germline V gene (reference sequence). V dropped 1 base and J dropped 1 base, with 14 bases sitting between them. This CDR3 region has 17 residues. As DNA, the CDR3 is TGTGCCAGCAGCTTAGATTACGGCAGAGGATCTGGAAACACCATATATTTT. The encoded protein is CASSLDYGRGSGNTIYF. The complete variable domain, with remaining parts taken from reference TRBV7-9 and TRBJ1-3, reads DTGVSQNPRHKITKRGQNVTFRCDPISEHNRLYWYRQTLGQGPEFLTYFQNEAQLEKSRLLSDRFSAERPKGSFSTLEIQRTEQGDSAMYLCASSLDYGRGSGNTIYFGEGSWLTVV.

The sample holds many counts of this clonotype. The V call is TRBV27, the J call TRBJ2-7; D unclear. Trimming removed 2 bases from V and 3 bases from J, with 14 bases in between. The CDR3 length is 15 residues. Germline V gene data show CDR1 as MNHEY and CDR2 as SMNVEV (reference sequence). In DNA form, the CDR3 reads TGTGCCAGCAGTTTAAGCAGGCAGGCTAGCTACGAGCAGTACTTC. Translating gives CASSLSRQASYEQYF.

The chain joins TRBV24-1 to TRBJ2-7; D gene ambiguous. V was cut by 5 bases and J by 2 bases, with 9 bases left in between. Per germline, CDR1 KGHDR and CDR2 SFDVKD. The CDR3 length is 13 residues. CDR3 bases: TGTGCCACCAGTGGCGTAGAGACCTACGAGCAGTACTTC. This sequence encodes CATSGVETYEQYF.

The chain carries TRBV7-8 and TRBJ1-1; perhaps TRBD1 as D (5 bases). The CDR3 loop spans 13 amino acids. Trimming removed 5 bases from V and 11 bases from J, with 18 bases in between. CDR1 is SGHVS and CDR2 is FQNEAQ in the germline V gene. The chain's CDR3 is CASSPGGDGWAFF. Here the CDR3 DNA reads TGTGCCAGCAGCCCCGGAGGGGATGGGTGGGCTTTCTTT. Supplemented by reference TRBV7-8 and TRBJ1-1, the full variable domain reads GAGVSQSPRYKVAKRGQDVALRCDPISGHVSLFWYQQALGQGPEFLTYFQNEAQLDKSGLPSDRFFAERPEGSVSTLKIQRTQQEDSAVYLCASSPGGDGWAFFGQGTRLTVV.

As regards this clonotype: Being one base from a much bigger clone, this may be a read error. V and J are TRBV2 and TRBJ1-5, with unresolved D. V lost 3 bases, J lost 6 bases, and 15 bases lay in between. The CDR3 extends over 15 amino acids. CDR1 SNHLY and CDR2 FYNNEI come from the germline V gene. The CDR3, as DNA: TGTGCCAGCAGTGACGGAGTGTCCCGCAGTCAGCCCCAGCATTTT. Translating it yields CASSDGVSRSQPQHF.

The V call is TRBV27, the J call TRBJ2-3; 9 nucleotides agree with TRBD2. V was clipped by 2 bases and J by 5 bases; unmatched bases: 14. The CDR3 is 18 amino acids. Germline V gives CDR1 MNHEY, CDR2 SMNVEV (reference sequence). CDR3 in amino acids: CASSLPTSGRGGRDTQYF. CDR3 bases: TGTGCCAGCAGTTTACCGACTAGCGGCCGAGGGGGCAGAGATACGCAGTATTTT.

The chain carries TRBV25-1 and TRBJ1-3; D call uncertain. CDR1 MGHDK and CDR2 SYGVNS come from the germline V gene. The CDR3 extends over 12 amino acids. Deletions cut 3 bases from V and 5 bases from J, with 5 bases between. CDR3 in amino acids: CASSDERNTIYF. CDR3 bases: TGTGCCAGCAGTGACGAAAGAAACACCATATATTTT.

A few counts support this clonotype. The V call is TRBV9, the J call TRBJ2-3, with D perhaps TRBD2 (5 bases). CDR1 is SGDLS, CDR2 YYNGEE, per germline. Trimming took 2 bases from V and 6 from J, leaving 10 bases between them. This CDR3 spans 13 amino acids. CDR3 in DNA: TGTGCCAGCAGCGTGGGTTCGGGGGATACGCAGTATTTT. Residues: CASSVGSGDTQYF. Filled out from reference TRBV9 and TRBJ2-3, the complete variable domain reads DSGVTQTPKHLITATGQRVTLRCSPRSGDLSVYWYQQSLDQGLQFLIQYYNGEERAKGNILERFSAQQFPDLHSELNLSSLELGDSALYFCASSVGSGDTQYFGPGTRLTVL.

The CDR3 spells CASSLYRADARETQYF. CDR3 nucleotide sequence: TGTGCCAGCAGCTTATACCGGGCGGACGCCAGGGAGACCCAGTACTTC. V usage is TRBV7-6 and J usage is TRBJ2-5, with D unresolved. The CDR3 spans 16 residues. Germline values: CDR1 SGHVS, CDR2 FNYEAQ. V was pared by 2 bases and J by 5 bases, with 18 bases between.

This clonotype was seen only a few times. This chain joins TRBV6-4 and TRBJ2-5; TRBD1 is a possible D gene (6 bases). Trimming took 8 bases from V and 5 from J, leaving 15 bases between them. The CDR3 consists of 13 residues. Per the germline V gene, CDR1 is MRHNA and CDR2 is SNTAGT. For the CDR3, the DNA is TGTGCCAGCCATAGGACAGTCCGGGAGACCCAGTACTTC. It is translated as CASHRTVRETQYF.

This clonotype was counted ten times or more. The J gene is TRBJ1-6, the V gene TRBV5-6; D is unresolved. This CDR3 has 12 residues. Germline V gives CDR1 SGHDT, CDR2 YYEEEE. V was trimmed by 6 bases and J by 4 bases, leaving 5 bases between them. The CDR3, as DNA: TGTGCCAGCAAGGGATATAATTCACCCCTCCACTTT. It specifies CASKGYNSPLHF.

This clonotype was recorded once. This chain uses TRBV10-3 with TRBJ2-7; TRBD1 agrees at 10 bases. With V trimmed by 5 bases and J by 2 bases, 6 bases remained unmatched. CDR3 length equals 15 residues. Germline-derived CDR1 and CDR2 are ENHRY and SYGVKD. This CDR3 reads CAISKTGGQPYEQYF. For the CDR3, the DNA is TGTGCCATCAGTAAGACAGGGGGCCAACCCTACGAGCAGTACTTC.

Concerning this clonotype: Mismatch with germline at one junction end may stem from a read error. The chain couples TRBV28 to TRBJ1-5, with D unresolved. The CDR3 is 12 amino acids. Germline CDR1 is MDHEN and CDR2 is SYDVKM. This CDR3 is CAGSLPRGPQHF. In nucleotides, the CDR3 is TGTGCCGGCAGCCTTCCCCGTGGGCCCCAGCATTTT.

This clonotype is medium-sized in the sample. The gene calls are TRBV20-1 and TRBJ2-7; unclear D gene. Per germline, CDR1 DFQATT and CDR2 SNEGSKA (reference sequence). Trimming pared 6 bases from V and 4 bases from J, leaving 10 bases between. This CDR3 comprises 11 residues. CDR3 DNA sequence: TGCAGTGCACCAACATGGTACGAGCAGTACTTC. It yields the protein CSAPTWYEQYF.